Ten or more counts support the clone carrying this T cell receptor beta chain. Its target is unknown. The CDR3 extends over 12 amino acids. Germline-derived CDR1 and CDR2 are KGHSH and LQKENI. Trimming left V 2 bases short and J 11 bases short, with 10 bases between. These data belong to a study of regulatory T cells in long-lasting Graves disease. Whole-study results and caveats: Segments TRBV28, TRBJ1-2 and TRBJ2-5 showed preferential usage in persistent disease.

Arm-PCR of CDR3 regions and iRepertoire HTBI primers were the basis on which TCR beta libraries were built. TCRdb fed the multiplex PCR reads into MiXCR, producing one record per CDR3 protein. Of 250,000 or so distinct CDR3 sequences in the sample, around a sixth were seen once. Time point meaning: newly diagnosed GD, antithyroid drugs for less than 3 months. RNA isolated from PBMCs was used to make the TCR library. Separately, the same data were catalogued under a study of T cells in Graves' hyperthyroidism and ophthalmopathy.

This receptor was taken from a woman in her thirties with Graves disease. The input for sequencing was peripheral blood mononuclear cells (PBMCs), taken at new diagnosis, from a patient treated with antithyroid drugs. This chain connects TRBV18 to TRBJ1-5; tentatively, D is TRBD1 (5 bases). The CDR3 is CASSPSGGAQHF. The CDR3 region has the DNA TGTGCCAGCTCACCATCTGGGGGTGCCCAGCATTTT.